The rows below give T cell receptor beta chains drawn from one sample of a study of cytomegalovirus exposure and HLA in healthy donors. TCRdb's table, derived via immunoSEQ multiplex PCR, lists solely in-frame clones and lacks some. The sample carries fewer than 250,000 clones, approximately 82% recorded once. The specimen sequenced was PBMCs. The receptors derive from a woman between 45 and 60 years old in good health and CMV-seropositive. Both conserved end residues are part of each CDR3. The D gene is left open where the match is weak. Expanded clones get a size class; other rows say once, few or many, or leave the size out.

TRBJ2-5,.,.,TRBV4-1,CASSHSQGRQETQYF,TGCGCCAGCAGCCACAGCCAGGGCAGACAAGAGACCCAGTACTTC
TRBJ2-7,.,.,TRBV4-1,CASSQPDTPYEQYF,TGCGCCAGCAGCCAGCCCGACACTCCCTACGAGCAGTACTTC
TRBJ1-5,.,once,TRBV28,CASSFPGQRMQPQHF,TGTGCCAGCAGTTTCCCCGGACAGAGAATGCAGCCCCAGCATTTT
TRBJ1-1,.,few,TRBV7-3,CASSIPREKAFF,TGTGCCAGCAGCATCCCCCGGGAGAAAGCTTTCTTT
TRBJ2-7,.,.,TRBV28,CASGTGSIYEQYF,TGTGCCAGCGGAACAGGTTCGATCTACGAGCAGTACTTC
TRBJ2-1,TRBD2,.,TRBV4-1,CASSQALAGGVNEQFF,TGCGCCAGCAGCCAAGCCCTAGCGGGGGGCGTCAATGAGCAGTTCTTC
TRBJ2-1,.,.,TRBV19,CASAMVATGEQFF,TGTGCCAGTGCCATGGTAGCGACGGGTGAGCAGTTCTTC
TRBJ2-3,.,.,TRBV10-3,CAIKPGGTDTQYF,TGTGCCATCAAGCCAGGAGGAACGGATACGCAGTATTTT
TRBJ1-2,.,.,TRBV16,CASSHSHNYGYTF,TGTGCCAGCAGCCATAGCCATAACTATGGCTACACCTTC
TRBJ2-1,.,.,TRBV10-3,CAISESNSQYNEQFF,TGTGCCATCAGTGAGTCCAATTCACAGTACAATGAGCAGTTCTTC
TRBJ1-4,.,.,TRBV12-5,CASASGGGGEKLFF,TGTGCTAGTGCCTCAGGTGGTGGGGGGGAAAAACTGTTTTTT
TRBJ1-1,.,.,TRBV4-2,CASSQEWLAENTEAFF,TGTGCCAGCAGCCAAGAGTGGTTGGCAGAGAACACTGAAGCTTTCTTT
TRBJ2-7,.,.,TRBV15,CATSRAGGRYEQYF,TGTGCCACCAGCAGAGCGGGGGGCAGGTACGAGCAGTACTTC
TRBJ1-2,TRBD1,.,TRBV6-5,CASSSTGLSYGYTF,TGTGCCAGCAGCTCGACAGGGTTGTCTTATGGCTACACCTTC
TRBJ1-2,TRBD1,.,TRBV5-1,CASSGTALLNPPGYTF,TGCGCCAGCAGCGGGACAGCCCTATTGAATCCTCCTGGCTACACCTTC
TRBJ2-5,TRBD2,.,TRBV5-4,CASSFPLAGEAQYF,TGTGCCAGCAGCTTCCCCCTAGCGGGTGAGGCCCAGTACTTC
TRBJ1-4,TRBD1,.,TRBV5-1,CASSLQGGNEKLFF,TGCGCCAGCAGCTTACAGGGGGGTAATGAAAAACTGTTTTTT
TRBJ1-3,TRBD1,.,TRBV9,CASSVQGAAGNTIYF,TGTGCCAGCAGCGTACAGGGGGCGGCAGGAAACACCATATATTTT
TRBJ2-5,.,.,TRBV20-1,CSAGIRETQYF,TGCAGTGCTGGTATCCGGGAGACCCAGTACTTC
TRBJ1-1,.,once,TRBV6-4,CASSATGDSDTEAFF,TGTGCCAGCAGCGCCACAGGTGACTCGGACACTGAAGCTTTCTTT
TRBJ1-1,TRBD1,.,TRBV28,CASSPGGTGNTEAFF,TGTGCCAGCAGCCCCGGGGGGACAGGGAACACTGAAGCTTTCTTT
TRBJ1-1,.,.,TRBV5-1,CASTPSVGGVTEAFF,TGCGCCAGCACTCCTTCAGTCGGCGGGGTCACTGAAGCTTTCTTT
TRBJ2-6,.,.,TRBV19,CASRRQSGANVLTF,TGTGCCAGTAGAAGACAGTCTGGGGCCAACGTCCTGACTTTC
TRBJ2-5,TRBD2,.,TRBV6-5,CASSYSTSAKETQYF,TGTGCCAGCAGTTACTCTACTAGCGCCAAAGAGACCCAGTACTTC
TRBJ2-7,.,.,TRBV6-4,CASPQIRNSSYEQYF,TGTGCCAGCCCCCAAATAAGAAACAGTTCCTACGAGCAGTACTTC
TRBJ1-1,.,.,TRBV9,CASSVLPGVQNTEAFF,TGTGCCAGCAGCGTACTGCCAGGGGTTCAGAACACTGAAGCTTTCTTT
TRBJ1-1,.,.,TRBV5-8,CASDKTLTGFYTEAFF,TGTGCCAGCGACAAGACGCTGACAGGATTTTACACTGAAGCTTTCTTT
TRBJ1-2,TRBD1,once,TRBV2,CASSLDRDYGYTF,TGTGCCAGCAGTCTGGACAGGGACTATGGCTACACCTTC
TRBJ2-6,.,.,TRBV4-3,CASSQDINVASGANVLTF,TGCGCCAGCAGCCAAGATATCAACGTAGCCTCTGGGGCCAACGTCCTGACTTTC
TRBJ1-2,.,.,TRBV30,CAWSTFGHGYTF,TGTGCCTGGAGCACTTTTGGTCACGGCTACACCTTC
TRBJ1-2,TRBD1,.,TRBV7-9,CASSQTPGQGANGYTF,TGTGCCAGCAGCCAAACCCCGGGACAGGGGGCCAATGGCTACACCTTC
TRBJ2-7,.,.,TRBV29-1,CSVEVTPEREQYF,TGCAGCGTTGAAGTAACACCTGAGAGGGAGCAGTACTTC
TRBJ1-1,TRBD1,once,TRBV6-5,CASSYRTGGMNTEAFF,TGTGCCAGCAGTTACCGGACAGGGGGCATGAACACTGAAGCTTTCTTT
TRBJ1-2,.,.,TRBV6-5,CAIRGALNYGYTF,TGTGCCATCAGAGGAGCTCTCAACTATGGCTACACCTTC